These 32 T cell receptor beta chains originate from one sample sequenced in a study of blood T cells in healthy people across ages. Primed by a sample-barcoded 5' primer and a J-beta primer mix, a second PCR proceeded for 7 to 11 cycles. From the 5' RACE reads, TCRdb called clonotypes with MiXCR, one entry per CDR3 protein. Among hundreds of thousands of distinct CDR3 sequences listed, around 41% were seen once. Sequencing was performed on blood. The source is a man at least 80 years old in good health.

CDR3 sequence reads: CASSSNTGVTEAFF. The CDR3 nucleotides are TGTGCCAGCAGCTCCAACACAGGGGTCACTGAAGCTTTCTTT. This chain connects TRBV7-9 to TRBJ1-1; 7 bases match TRBD1. This CDR3 has 14 amino acids. Trimming removed 4 bases from V and 4 bases from J; junction bases left unmatched: 6. CDR1 is SEHNR and CDR2 is FQNEAQ in the germline V gene (reference sequence).

This clonotype was recorded a few times. The V call is TRBV24-1, the J call TRBJ1-2; D call uncertain. Germline values: CDR1 KGHDR, CDR2 SFDVKD. V gave up 3 bases and J gave up 3 bases, with 13 bases separating them. The CDR3 is 15 residues long. The CDR3 here is CATSDTNGPHYGYTF. The CDR3 nucleotides read TGTGCCACCAGTGATACAAATGGCCCACACTATGGCTACACCTTC.

This clonotype came up a few times. J is TRBJ2-5 and V is TRBV2; TRBD1 agrees at 8 bases. V dropped 3 bases and J dropped 6; count of bases not matched to a gene: 12. The CDR3 sequence is 16 residues long. Germline V gene sequence: CDR1 SNHLY, CDR2 FYNNEI. The CDR3 DNA reads as TGTGCCAGCAGTGATACAATATCAGGACAGGGAAAGACCCAGTACTTC. Translation: CASSDTISGQGKTQYF.

In its sample, this clonotype was seen once. A much bigger clone sits one base away, suggesting this may be a read error. The chain combines TRBV29-1 with TRBJ2-1; no reliable D call. The germline gives CDR1 SQVTM, CDR2 ANQGSEA. Trimming pared 6 bases from V and 4 bases from J, leaving 10 bases between. The CDR3 consists of 12 residues. The CDR3 sequence is CSVRIEYNEQFF. The CDR3 nucleotides read TGCAGCGTACGGATCGAGTACAATGAGCAGTTCTTC.

Turning to this clonotype: One junction end disagrees with the germline gene, perhaps due to a read error. V and J are TRBV4-1 and TRBJ2-7, with D maybe TRBD1 (5 bases). Germline CDR1 reads MGHRA; CDR2 reads YSYEKL. This CDR3 region has 16 residues. In DNA, the CDR3 is TGCGCCAGCAACCAAGATATGGCAGGGATCCCCTACGAGCAGTACTTC. Amino acid sequence: CASNQDMAGIPYEQYF.

This chain links TRBV4-2 with TRBJ2-3; no clear D gene. CDR1 and CDR2 (germline): LGHNA, YNFKEQ. V dropped 0 bases and J dropped 4 bases, with 8 bases sitting between them. The CDR3 runs 14 residues. The DNA of the CDR3 is TGTGCCAGCAGCCAAGATCTTACCCCAGATACGCAGTATTTT. This sequence encodes CASSQDLTPDTQYF.

V usage is TRBV5-1 and J usage is TRBJ2-4, with a possible D match to TRBD1 (6 bases). The end of the DNA fits TRBJ2-7 better, so the J call may be wrong. Germline V lookup: CDR1 SGHRS, CDR2 YFSETQ. The CDR3 totals 14 residues. The CDR3 loop is CASSLTGTRNEQYF. Here the CDR3 DNA reads TGCGCCAGCAGCTTAACCGGGACAAGAAACGAGCAGTACTTC.

This clonotype appeared a few times. This rearrangement joins TRBV7-9 to TRBJ2-5, with TRBD2 as a possible D gene (5 bases). Germline V gives CDR1 SEHNR, CDR2 FQNEAQ (reference sequence). Trimming stripped 1 base from V and 5 bases from J, with 11 bases between. CDR3 length: 14 residues. The CDR3 DNA is TGTGCCAGCAGCTTAGTGGGAGAAGGCGAGACCCAGTACTTC. As protein: CASSLVGEGETQYF.

This chain links TRBV29-1 with TRBJ2-3; 7 positions agree with TRBD1. The ends lost 0 bases at V and 10 bases at J; junction bases unmatched: 4. Germline V gives CDR1 SQVTM, CDR2 ANQGSEA. This CDR3 contains 12 residues. CDR3 sequence: CSVEDGTEAQYF. In DNA form, the CDR3 reads TGCAGCGTTGAAGATGGGACAGAAGCGCAGTATTTT.

The chain couples TRBV25-1 to TRBJ2-3; the match to TRBD2 covers 9 bases. There are 14 residues in the CDR3. Germline loops: CDR1 MGHDK, CDR2 SYGVNS. V lost 6 bases, J lost 6 bases, and 7 bases stayed unmatched. The CDR3 protein is CASSDSGRTDTQYF. For the CDR3, the DNA is TGTGCCAGCAGCGATAGCGGGAGAACGGATACGCAGTATTTT.

The V and J genes are TRBV7-9 and TRBJ2-5; D unresolved. Trimming took 2 bases from V and 1 from J, leaving 11 bases between them. Looked up from germline, CDR1 is SEHNR and CDR2 is FQNEAQ (reference sequence). The CDR3 contains 15 residues. CDR3 nucleotide sequence: TGTGCCAGCAGCTTAAGATTGCAGCTCCAAGAGACCCAGTACTTC. As protein: CASSLRLQLQETQYF.

This clonotype was picked up a small number of times. The chain joins TRBV27 to TRBJ2-3, with 10 positions matching TRBD2. V gave up 6 bases and J gave up 4 bases; unmatched junction bases: 7. Per the germline V gene, CDR1 is MNHEY and CDR2 is SMNVEV (reference sequence). This CDR3 is built from 15 residues. CDR3 loop: CASRGAGGPADTQYF. CDR3 sequence (DNA): TGTGCCAGCAGGGGAGCGGGAGGGCCCGCAGATACGCAGTATTTT.

With respect to this clonotype: One junction end disagrees with the germline gene, perhaps due to a read error. The chain joins TRBV24-1 to TRBJ2-1; D not certain. The V gene's germline CDR1 is KGHDR and CDR2 SFDVKD. CDR3 length: 14 amino acids. The CDR3 here is CVTSREHSYNEQFF. The CDR3 bases are TGTGTCACCAGCCGAGAGCATAGCTACAATGAGCAGTTCTTC.

In its sample, this clonotype was seen a few times. This chain connects TRBV4-1 to TRBJ2-3; the D is unclear. Germline V gene sequence: CDR1 MGHRA, CDR2 YSYEKL. Between the trimmed V and J ends, which lost 2 bases and 0 bases, there was a span of 12 bases. The CDR3 length is 16 residues. CDR3: CASSQSVAPSTDTQYF. CDR3 bases: TGCGCCAGCAGCCAATCTGTCGCACCTAGCACAGATACGCAGTATTTT.

This clonotype showed up just a few times. The CDR3 DNA follows: TGTGCCACCAGTGTTATCCTAGCGGGAGTGAATGAGCAGTTCTTC. This encodes CATSVILAGVNEQFF. This chain uses TRBV24-1 with TRBJ2-1; TRBD2 aligns across 10 bases. The V segment lost 5 bases and the J segment 7 bases; nucleotides outside the gene matches: 7. The CDR3 loop spans 15 amino acids. Germline V CDR1 and CDR2: KGHDR, SFDVKD.

In the case of this clonotype: A much larger clone is a single base away; this may be a read error. This rearrangement joins TRBV24-1 to TRBJ2-5; TRBD1 matches at 9 bases. The germline V gene has CDR1 KGHDR and CDR2 SFDVKD. J lost 11 bases, V lost 6 bases, and 18 bases had no gene match. CDR3 length equals 16 residues. The CDR3 region is CATSRTGTGSYNEQYF. In DNA form, the CDR3 reads TGTGCCACCAGTCGAACCGGGACAGGGTCCTACAATGAGCAGTACTTC.

The table lists this clonotype with a few counts. DNA of the CDR3: TGTGCCAGCAGCTTAGCGGGGGGGGCCGTCCCCGGGGAGCTGTTTTTT. Translated: CASSLAGGAVPGELFF. The V and J genes are TRBV7-2 and TRBJ2-2, with D perhaps matching TRBD2 (7 bases). This CDR3 comprises 16 residues. Germline CDR1 reads SGHTA; CDR2 reads FQGNSA. V was shortened by 0 bases and J by 6 bases, with 14 bases between the two germline ends.

This clonotype was seen more than once but under ten times. The chain carries TRBV12-3 or TRBV12-4 and TRBJ2-5; possibly TRBD1 for D (8 bases). Judging by the DNA end, TRBJ2-7 fits better; the J call may be wrong. The CDR3 length is 17 residues. CDR3 in DNA: TGTGCCAGCAGTGCTAACAGGGGGGGGTTGAATAGGGCCGAGCAGTACTTC. Translating it yields CASSANRGGLNRAEQYF.

The chain is built from TRBV7-9 and TRBJ1-4, with D unclear. The CDR3 loop spans 15 amino acids. Germline assignment: CDR1 SEHNR and CDR2 FQNEAQ (reference sequence). The V and J ends lost 5 bases and 3 bases respectively, with 13 bases between them. The CDR3 DNA reads as TGTGCCAGCAGCCCCAAAGGCGGGGCTAATGAAAAACTGTTTTTT. Its protein product is CASSPKGGANEKLFF.

A few counts support this clonotype. The chain has TRBV4-2 and TRBJ2-7; perhaps D is TRBD1 or TRBD2 (5 bases each). V shed 8 bases and J shed 2 bases, with 16 bases lying between them. Germline assignment: CDR1 LGHNA and CDR2 YNFKEQ. This CDR3 spans 14 amino acids. The CDR3 region is CASGGRDGTYEQYF. The CDR3 DNA reads as TGTGCCAGCGGGGGACGGGACGGGACCTACGAGCAGTACTTC.

The chain uses TRBV14 and TRBJ2-5, with 9 nucleotides matching TRBD2. The germline V gene has CDR1 SGHDN and CDR2 FVKESK. This CDR3 contains 17 residues. The V and J ends lost 2 bases and 2 bases, in that order; junction bases with no gene match: 9. The CDR3 loop is CASSQPSSGDQQETQYF. The CDR3 nucleotides are TGTGCCAGCAGCCAACCCTCTAGCGGGGACCAACAAGAGACCCAGTACTTC.

The chain joins TRBV30 to TRBJ2-7, with TRBD1 as a possible D gene (6 bases). V lost 0 bases and J 0 bases, leaving 12 bases between the germline ends. Germline V gives CDR1 GTSNPN, CDR2 SVGIG (reference sequence). The CDR3 is 15 amino acids. The CDR3 spells CAWSVRQALSYEQYF. CDR3 nucleotides: TGTGCCTGGAGTGTACGACAGGCCCTCTCCTACGAGCAGTACTTC.

This clonotype was counted between two and nine times. The chain links TRBV27 to TRBJ1-6, with D possibly matching TRBD1 (6 bases). Trimming shortened V by 1 base and J by 0 bases, and 13 bases separated the two germline ends. Germline V gene data show CDR1 as MNHEY and CDR2 as SMNVEV (reference sequence). This CDR3 comprises 18 residues. Here the CDR3 DNA reads TGTGCCAGCAGTTTATTAAGGGGGGGAAGCTCCTATAATTCACCCCTCCACTTT. Translated: CASSLLRGGSSYNSPLHF.

The gene calls are TRBV20-1 and TRBJ2-5; perhaps TRBD2 as D (5 bases). This CDR3 is 14 amino acids long. Germline CDR1 DFQATT, CDR2 SNEGSKA (reference sequence). V was shortened by 3 bases and J by 5 bases, with 16 bases between the two germline ends. CDR3 loop: CSASHSTRGETQYF. As DNA, the CDR3 is TGCAGTGCTAGTCATTCGACAAGAGGGGAGACCCAGTACTTC.

The chain employs TRBV11-1 and TRBJ2-7; TRBD1 or TRBD2 may be the D gene (6 bases each). Trimming took 7 bases from V and 2 from J, leaving 15 bases between them. Germline V CDR1 and CDR2: SGHAT, FQDESV (reference sequence). The CDR3 sequence is 14 residues long. CDR3 sequence: CASTPAGTTYEQYF. The CDR3 DNA is TGTGCCAGCACCCCGGCGGGGACAACCTACGAGCAGTACTTC.

This clonotype was detected a few times. The chain links TRBV12-3 or TRBV12-4 to TRBJ1-2; D perhaps matches TRBD1 (6 bases). V dropped 6 bases and J dropped 0 bases, with 20 bases sitting between them. This CDR3 is 17 amino acids long. Here the CDR3 reads CASRKQGDVISNYGYTF. CDR3 in DNA: TGTGCCAGCAGGAAACAGGGAGACGTTATTTCTAACTATGGCTACACCTTC.

This clonotype appeared a single time. V is TRBV5-1 and J is TRBJ2-3; D uncertain. The CDR3 runs to 14 residues. Trimming took off 5 bases at V and 0 bases at J, with 10 bases between the two ends. Per the germline V gene, CDR1 is SGHRS and CDR2 is YFSETQ. CDR3 in amino acids: CASSNMDSTDTQYF. CDR3 bases: TGCGCCAGCAGTAACATGGATAGCACAGATACGCAGTATTTT. Full variable domain (remainder filled in from reference TRBV5-1 and TRBJ2-3): KAGVTQTPRYLIKTRGQQVTLSCSPISGHRSVSWYQQTPGQGLQFLFEYFSETQRNKGNFPGRFSGRQFSNSRSEMNVSTLELGDSALYLCASSNMDSTDTQYFGPGTRLTVL.

This clonotype was detected once. The chain links TRBV11-3 to TRBJ2-3; no definite D call. CDR3 length equals 14 residues. Per the germline V gene, CDR1 is SGHNT and CDR2 is YENEEA. With 7 bases removed from V and 1 base from J, the gap between germline ends came to 12 bases. CDR3 sequence: CASISRRGTDTQYF. The CDR3 coding sequence is TGTGCCAGCATCTCCCGTAGGGGCACAGATACGCAGTATTTT.

This CDR3 is CASSALMSTEAFF. CDR3 nucleotide sequence: TGTGCCAGCAGTGCCCTTATGAGCACTGAAGCTTTCTTT. The genes are TRBV6-4 and TRBJ1-1; D unclear. V was clipped by 4 bases and J by 4 bases, with 10 bases between them. This CDR3 comprises 13 residues. Germline CDR1 and CDR2: MRHNA and SNTAGT.

The chain has TRBV4-3 and TRBJ2-1; 7 bases are a match to TRBD2. The germline CDR1 and CDR2 sequences are LGHNA and YSLEER. Trimming at V came to 0 bases and at J to 3 bases, leaving 5 bases not matched to a gene. This CDR3 contains 16 residues. The CDR3 sequence is CASSQDERGIYNEQFF. CDR3 nucleotide sequence: TGCGCCAGCAGCCAAGATGAGCGGGGTATCTACAATGAGCAGTTCTTC.

This chain joins TRBV7-9 and TRBJ2-5; 9 bases map to TRBD2. Germline V gene lookup returns CDR1 SEHNR and CDR2 FQNEAQ (reference sequence). The CDR3 totals 15 residues. Trimming cost V 7 bases and J 11 bases; bases outside gene matches: 17. CDR3 nucleotide sequence: TGTGCCAGCACGGCAGGTAGCGGGGGAAACAATGAGCAGTACTTC. Its protein is CASTAGSGGNNEQYF.

This chain links TRBV6-2 or TRBV6-3 with TRBJ2-1; 8 nucleotides match TRBD1. Germline V gives CDR1 MNHEY, CDR2 SVGEGT. The CDR3 spans 14 residues. Unmatched junction bases numbered 8, after V lost 7 bases and J lost 6 bases. CDR3 loop: CASNINGQGNEQFF. The CDR3, as DNA: TGTGCCAGCAACATAAATGGACAGGGCAATGAGCAGTTCTTC.